This TCR beta chain was recorded in a study of T cells in Graves' hyperthyroidism and ophthalmopathy. The investigators amplified TCR beta CDR3 regions from RNA transcripts. First-round RT-PCR targeting the TCR CDR3 was performed with the HTBI primer set. Each CDR3 protein is one row after TCRdb ran MiXCR on the multiplex PCR reads. The sample carries a few hundred thousand distinct CDR3 sequences, less than 20% recorded once. This clonotype was recorded at least ten times. V lost 3 bases to trimming and J lost 2 bases, with 7 bases between them. There are 14 residues in the CDR3. From germline, CDR1 is KGHDR and CDR2 SFDVKD.

The receptor comes from a woman in her late teens or twenties with Graves' hyperthyroidism that later progressed to Graves' ophthalmopathy. The sequenced sample consisted of blood. The chain combines TRBV24-1 with TRBJ2-1; TRBD2 might be the D (6 bases). The DNA of the CDR3 is TGTGCCACCAGTGATACTAGCCCCTACAATGAGCAGTTCTTC. This gives the protein CATSDTSPYNEQFF.